A single sample gave rise to the 14 T cell receptor beta chains below, sequenced in a study of blood T cell repertoires in COVID-19. Data came from immunoSEQ multiplex PCR; TCRdb stores just in-frame clones and leaves some out. The sample consists of about 24,000 clones, 86% of them appearing once. The sequenced sample was peripheral blood. These receptors were collected from a human donor with acute or convalescent COVID-19. The donor label of this sample is uncertain.

The chain links TRBV7-7 to TRBJ2-5, with TRBD2 identical over 8 bases. The CDR3 length is 16 residues. The germline CDR1 and CDR2 sequences are SSHAT and FNYEAQ (reference sequence). V shed 4 bases, J shed 4 bases, and the junction held 11 bases outside the gene matches. The CDR3: CASSSTPGLAGETQYF. DNA for the CDR3: TGTGCCAGCAGCTCCACCCCGGGGCTAGCGGGAGAGACCCAGTACTTC. The full variable domain, in which reference TRBV7-7 and TRBJ2-5 provide the parts outside the CDR3, is GAGVSQSPRYKVTKRGQDVTLRCDPISSHATLYWYQQALGQGPEFLTYFNYEAQPDKSGLPSDRFSAERPEGSISTLTIQRTEQRDSAMYRCASSSTPGLAGETQYFGPGTRLLVL.

The chain couples TRBV11-3 to TRBJ2-7, with 11 bases fitting TRBD1. Trimming at V came to 5 bases and at J to 2 bases, leaving 5 bases not matched to a gene. Per the germline V gene, CDR1 is SGHNT and CDR2 is YENEEA. This CDR3 has 15 amino acids. As DNA, the CDR3 is TGTGCCAGCAGCCCTGGGACAGGGGGTCCCTACGAGCAGTACTTC. Encoded protein: CASSPGTGGPYEQYF.

The V call is TRBV5-1, the J call TRBJ2-1; D is unclear. Germline assignment: CDR1 SGHRS and CDR2 YFSETQ. The CDR3 spans 13 residues. The germline V and J ends were trimmed by 2 bases and 10 bases, with 13 bases remaining between them. The CDR3 region has the DNA TGCGCCAGCAGCTTAATCGCGGCTGGAGAGCAGTTCTTC. This codes for CASSLIAAGEQFF.

The chain employs TRBV30 and TRBJ1-2; 8 bases fit TRBD1. Trimming removed 0 bases from V and 5 bases from J; junction bases left unmatched: 5. The CDR3 loop spans 14 amino acids. From germline, CDR1 is GTSNPN and CDR2 SVGIG (reference sequence). The CDR3 reads CAWSVGRGPYGYTF. DNA of the CDR3: TGTGCCTGGAGTGTTGGCAGGGGGCCTTATGGCTACACCTTC. The complete variable domain, with remaining parts taken from reference TRBV30 and TRBJ1-2, reads SQTIHQWPATLVQPVGSPLSLECTVEGTSNPNLYWYRQAAGRGLQLLFYSVGIGQISSEVPQNLSASRPQDRQFILSSKKLLLSDSGFYLCAWSVGRGPYGYTFGSGTRLTVV.

The J gene is TRBJ1-2, the V gene TRBV7-2; D possibly corresponds to TRBD1 (6 bases). Germline lookup yields CDR1 SGHTA and CDR2 FQGNSA. Trimming removed 0 bases at V and 4 bases at J, with 12 bases between. CDR3 length: 15 residues. The CDR3 DNA reads as TGTGCCAGCAGCTTAGCCCGGATGGACAGCTATGGCTACACCTTC. As protein: CASSLARMDSYGYTF. Combining the CDR3 with reference TRBV7-2 and TRBJ1-2 gives the whole variable domain GAGVSQSPSNKVTEKGKDVELRCDPISGHTALYWYRQSLGQGLEFLIYFQGNSAPDKSGLPSDRFSAERTGGSVSTLTIQRTQQEDSAVYLCASSLARMDSYGYTFGSGTRLTVV.

This clone was detected only once. The rearrangement links TRBV2 to TRBJ2-5; D call uncertain. V shed 3 bases and J shed 7 bases, with 15 bases lying between them. The CDR3 length is 14 residues. Germline V gives CDR1 SNHLY, CDR2 FYNNEI. Here the CDR3 reads CASSDKLRSGTQYF. In DNA, the CDR3 is TGTGCCAGCAGTGATAAGTTGCGGTCCGGGACCCAGTACTTC.

The table lists this clone with a count of one. V usage is TRBV19 and J usage is TRBJ2-1, with 10 bases that match TRBD2. The CDR3 has 13 residues. In germline, CDR1 is LNHDA, CDR2 SQIVND (reference sequence). Unmatched junction bases numbered 0, after V lost 8 bases and J lost 2 bases. The CDR3 nucleotides read TGTGCCAGTGGACTAGCGGCCTACAATGAGCAGTTCTTC. Its protein is CASGLAAYNEQFF.

The chain carries TRBV11-3 and TRBJ1-4, with 7 bases identical to TRBD1. CDR1 and CDR2 from the germline V gene are SGHNT and YENEEA. This CDR3 is 17 amino acids long. The trim removed 5 bases at V and 4 bases at J, leaving 13 bases unmatched. The CDR3 coding sequence is TGTGCCAGCAGCCCGGGACAGACAAAACCTGGTAATGAAAAACTGTTTTTT. Protein sequence: CASSPGQTKPGNEKLFF.

The chain uses TRBV7-2 and TRBJ2-5; 8 bases align to TRBD1. The CDR3 contains 14 residues. V shed 5 bases and J 3 bases; nucleotides not matched to a gene: 5. Germline CDR1 reads SGHTA; CDR2 reads FQGNSA. This CDR3 reads CASSVQGAKETQYF. The CDR3 nucleotides read TGTGCCAGCAGCGTCCAGGGGGCAAAAGAGACCCAGTACTTC.

The chain recombines TRBV30 with TRBJ1-5; D uncertain. Germline V gene sequence: CDR1 GTSNPN, CDR2 SVGIG (reference sequence). CDR3 length equals 13 residues. DNA for the CDR3: TGTGCTGCCGGGAGTAGCGGGTATCAGCCCCAGCATTTT. It translates to CAAGSSGYQPQHF.

The genes are TRBV10-1 and TRBJ2-3, with 12 positions matching TRBD2. The CDR3 consists of 19 residues. V shed 8 bases, J shed 2 bases, and the junction held 17 bases outside the gene matches. Germline V lookup: CDR1 WNHNN, CDR2 SYGVQD (reference sequence). The CDR3 reads CASWTGLAGPQQLTDTQYF. CDR3 nucleotide sequence: TGCGCCAGCTGGACCGGACTAGCGGGACCCCAACAACTCACAGATACGCAGTATTTT.

The rearrangement joins TRBV5-1 to TRBJ2-1; tentatively, D is TRBD2 (6 bases). V was pared by 2 bases and J by 10 bases, with 16 bases between. This CDR3 has 14 amino acids. From germline, CDR1 is SGHRS and CDR2 YFSETQ. This CDR3 is CASSLGLARPEQFF. The CDR3, as DNA: TGCGCCAGCAGCTTAGGGCTAGCGAGACCCGAGCAGTTCTTC. The whole variable domain, remainder taken from reference TRBV5-1 and TRBJ2-1, is KAGVTQTPRYLIKTRGQQVTLSCSPISGHRSVSWYQQTPGQGLQFLFEYFSETQRNKGNFPGRFSGRQFSNSRSEMNVSTLELGDSALYLCASSLGLARPEQFFGPGTRLTVL.

This clone was seen more than once but under ten times. The CDR3 loop is CASSPGQPGELFF. Here the CDR3 DNA reads TGTGCCAGCAGCCCCGGTCAACCCGGGGAGCTGTTTTTT. The J gene is TRBJ2-2, the V gene TRBV6-2 or TRBV6-3, with D hard to call. Per the germline V gene, CDR1 is MNHEY and CDR2 is SVGEGT. The CDR3 contains 13 residues. V lost 6 bases, J lost 6 bases, and 11 bases lay in between.

The chain combines TRBV6-5 with TRBJ2-3, with TRBD1 identical over 7 bases. The CDR3 has 16 residues. The V and J ends lost 0 bases and 2 bases, in that order; junction bases with no gene match: 5. From germline, CDR1 is MNHEY and CDR2 SVGAGI. The CDR3 DNA follows: TGTGCCAGCAGTTACTCACCGGGACAGAACACAGATACGCAGTATTTT. Protein product: CASSYSPGQNTDTQYF.